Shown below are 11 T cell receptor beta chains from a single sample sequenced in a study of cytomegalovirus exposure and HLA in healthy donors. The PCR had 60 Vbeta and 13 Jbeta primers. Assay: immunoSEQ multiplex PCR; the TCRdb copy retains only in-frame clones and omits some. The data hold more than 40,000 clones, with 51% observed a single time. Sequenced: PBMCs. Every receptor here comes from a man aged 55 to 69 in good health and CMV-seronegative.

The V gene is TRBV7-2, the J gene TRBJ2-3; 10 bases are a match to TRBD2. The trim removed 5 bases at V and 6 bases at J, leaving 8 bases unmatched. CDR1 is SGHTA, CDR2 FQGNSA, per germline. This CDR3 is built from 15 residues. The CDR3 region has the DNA TGTGCCAGCAGCCCACGGACTAGCGGTGCCGATACGCAGTATTTT. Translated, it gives CASSPRTSGADTQYF.

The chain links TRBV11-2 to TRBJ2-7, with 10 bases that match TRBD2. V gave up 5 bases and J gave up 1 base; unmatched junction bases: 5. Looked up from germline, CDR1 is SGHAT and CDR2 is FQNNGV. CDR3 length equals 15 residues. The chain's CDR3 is CASSPGTSESYEQYF. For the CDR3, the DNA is TGTGCCAGCAGCCCAGGGACTAGCGAGTCCTACGAGCAGTACTTC.

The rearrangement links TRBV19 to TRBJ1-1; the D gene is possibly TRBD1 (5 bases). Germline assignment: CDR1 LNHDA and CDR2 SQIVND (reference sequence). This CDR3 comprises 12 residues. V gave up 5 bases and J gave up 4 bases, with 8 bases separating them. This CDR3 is CASSSGFTEAFF. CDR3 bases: TGTGCCAGTAGTTCAGGGTTCACTGAAGCTTTCTTT.

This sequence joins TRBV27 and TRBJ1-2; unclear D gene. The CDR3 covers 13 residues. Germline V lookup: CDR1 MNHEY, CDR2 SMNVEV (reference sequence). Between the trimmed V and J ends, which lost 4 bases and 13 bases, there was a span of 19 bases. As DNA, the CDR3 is TGTGCCAGCAGTTCCTCCAGAGGGCGGGTGGGCACCTTC. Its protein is CASSSSRGRVGTF.

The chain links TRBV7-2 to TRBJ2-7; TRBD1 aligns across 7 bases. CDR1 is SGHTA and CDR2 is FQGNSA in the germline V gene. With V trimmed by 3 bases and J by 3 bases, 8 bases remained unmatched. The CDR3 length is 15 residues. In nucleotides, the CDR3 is TGTGCCAGCAGCTTCAGACAGGGCGGTGACTACGAGCAGTACTTC. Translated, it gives CASSFRQGGDYEQYF.

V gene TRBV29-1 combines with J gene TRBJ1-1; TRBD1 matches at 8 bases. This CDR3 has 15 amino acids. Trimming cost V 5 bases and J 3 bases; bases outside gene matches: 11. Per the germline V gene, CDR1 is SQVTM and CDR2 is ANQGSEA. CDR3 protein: CSVSFQGALDTEAFF. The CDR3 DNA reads TGCAGCGTTAGTTTTCAGGGGGCGTTAGACACTGAAGCTTTCTTT.

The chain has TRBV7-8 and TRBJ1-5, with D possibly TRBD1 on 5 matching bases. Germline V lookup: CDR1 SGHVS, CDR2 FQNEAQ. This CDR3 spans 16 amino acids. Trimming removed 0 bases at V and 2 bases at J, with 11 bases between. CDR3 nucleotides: TGTGCCAGCAGCTTAGCCTTCGGAGGGGGCAATCAGCCCCAGCATTTT. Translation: CASSLAFGGGNQPQHF.

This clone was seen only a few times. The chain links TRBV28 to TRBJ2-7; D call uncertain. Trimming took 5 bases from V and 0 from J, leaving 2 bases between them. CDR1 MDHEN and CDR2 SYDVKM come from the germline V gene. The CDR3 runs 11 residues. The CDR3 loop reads CASSRSYEQYF. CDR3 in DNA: TGTGCCAGCAGTCGCTCCTACGAGCAGTACTTC.

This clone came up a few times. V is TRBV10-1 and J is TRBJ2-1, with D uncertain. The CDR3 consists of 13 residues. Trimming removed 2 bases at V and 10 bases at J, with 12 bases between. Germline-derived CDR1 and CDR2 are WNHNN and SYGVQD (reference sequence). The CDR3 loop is CASSEGQVSEQFF. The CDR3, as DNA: TGCGCCAGCAGTGAGGGGCAGGTCAGCGAGCAGTTCTTC.

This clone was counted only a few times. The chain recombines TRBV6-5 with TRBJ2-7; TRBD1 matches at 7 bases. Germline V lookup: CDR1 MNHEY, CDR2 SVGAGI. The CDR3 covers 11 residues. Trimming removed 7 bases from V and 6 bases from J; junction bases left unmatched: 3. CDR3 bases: TGTGCCAGCACCCAGGGGGTCGAGCAGTACTTC. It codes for CASTQGVEQYF.

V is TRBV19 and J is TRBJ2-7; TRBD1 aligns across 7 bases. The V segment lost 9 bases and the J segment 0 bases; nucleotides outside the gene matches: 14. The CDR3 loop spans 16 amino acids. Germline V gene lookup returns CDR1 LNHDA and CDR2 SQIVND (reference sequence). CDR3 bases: TGTGCCAGGGCGGGTGGGGGACAGAGGAGCTCCTACGAGCAGTACTTC. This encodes CARAGGGQRSSYEQYF.